This T cell receptor beta chain emerged from a study of TET2 disruption in CD19-targeted CAR T cells (dated by TCRdb to 2017 to 2018). Regarding the study in general: Sample numbers were set by the original clinical trial design and sample availability, with no additional inclusion criteria. General findings and caveats noted by the study authors: The conclusions about the patient's CAR T cells were based on extensive analysis of only one subject.

A remark on this clone: Its antigen is not yet known. Read coverage stops 3 residues before the CDR3 terminus; the germline J gene supplies the remainder.

The sample's treatment or condition label, decoded: autologous CTL019 cells: CD19 CAR with 4-1BB and CD3 zeta domains. TCR zeta and 4-1BB costimulatory signaling domains were incorporated into the CD19 CAR. Leukapheresis was used to collect the T cells for CTL019 manufacturing from peripheral blood. The DNeasy Blood and Tissue Kit was used to extract genomic DNA from pre-infusion T cells, peripheral blood, or sorted post-infusion T cells. The germline V gene yields MDHEN for CDR1 and SYDVKM for CDR2. V is pared back by 1 base and J by 3 bases, with 10 bases lying between the germline termini. Reading from cysteine to phenylalanine, the CDR3 counts 14 amino acids. Shown are 33 bases from within the CDR3, in frame from base 1. Deep sequencing of the TCR beta chain was done using the immunoSEQ assay. From the authors' description of their analysis: Only productive TCR beta rearrangements went into calculating clonotype frequencies. What TCRdb holds here is the immuneACCESS table cut down to in-frame rearrangements. Part of the clones is not present; checked against another copy, under half of the missing clones reflect an unresolved V gene, and the others are unexplained. The V and J calls and clone size come from that table; D and trimming were worked out from the DNA. The sample's table covers around 27,000 clones. The ten largest clonotypes hold approximately 2% of the sample.

Specimen: CD8- CAR+ T cells sorted from cultured blood T cells, collected for CD19 CAR T cell therapy. The cell subset or site label, as the study defines it: CD8-negative CAR-positive T cells from the infusion product. This clonotype was sampled from a man between 65 and 85 years old with chronic lymphocytic leukemia. This chain joins TRBV28 to TRBJ2-7, with TRBD1 perhaps the D gene, on 6 matching bases. CDR3 DNA (partial): TGTGCCAGCAGTTTATTGCAGGGGTACTACGAG. This is translated as CASSLLQGYYE. The complete CDR3 sequence is CASSLLQGYYEQYF. Where the CDR3 stops, the reference TRBV28 and TRBJ2-7 genes take over; the full variable domain is DVKVTQSSRYLVKRTGEKVFLECVQDMDHENMFWYRQDPGLGLRLIYFSYDVKMKEKGDIPEGYSVSREKKERFSLILESASTNQTSMYLCASSLLQGYYEQYFGPGTRLTVT.